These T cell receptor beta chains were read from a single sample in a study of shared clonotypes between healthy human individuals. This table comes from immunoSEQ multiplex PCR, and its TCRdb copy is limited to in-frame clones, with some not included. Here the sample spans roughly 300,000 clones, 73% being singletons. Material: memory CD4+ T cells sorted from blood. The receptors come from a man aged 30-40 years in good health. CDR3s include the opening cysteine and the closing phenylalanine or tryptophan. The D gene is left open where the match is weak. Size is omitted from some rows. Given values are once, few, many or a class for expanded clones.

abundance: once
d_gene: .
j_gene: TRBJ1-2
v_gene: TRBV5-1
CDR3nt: TGCGCCAGCAGCTTGGCCTCCCGTGAGGGCTACACCTTC
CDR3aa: CASSLASREGYTF

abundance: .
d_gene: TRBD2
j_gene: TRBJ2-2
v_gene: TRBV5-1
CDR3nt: TGCGCCAGCAGCTTGTACGGACTAGCGGGAGCCGGGGAGCTGTTTTTT
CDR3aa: CASSLYGLAGAGELFF

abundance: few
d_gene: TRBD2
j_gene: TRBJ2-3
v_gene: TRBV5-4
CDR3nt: TGTGCCAGCAGGAGGTCTAGCGGGACAGATACGCAGTATTTT
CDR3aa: CASRRSSGTDTQYF

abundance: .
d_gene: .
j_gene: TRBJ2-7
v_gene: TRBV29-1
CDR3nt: TGCAGCGTTGAAGCAGGGGTGGGCGAGCAGTACTTC
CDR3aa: CSVEAGVGEQYF

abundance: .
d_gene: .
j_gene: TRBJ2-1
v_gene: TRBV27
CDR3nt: TGTGCCAGCAGTTTATCGCGGAAAGATTCTGAGCAGTTCTTC
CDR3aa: CASSLSRKDSEQFF

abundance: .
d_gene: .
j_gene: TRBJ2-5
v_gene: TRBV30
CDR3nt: TGTGCCTGGGAACTGAAACAGACCCAGTACTTC
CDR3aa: CAWELKQTQYF

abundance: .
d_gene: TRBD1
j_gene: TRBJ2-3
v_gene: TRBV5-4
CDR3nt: TGTGCCAGCAGCTTAGACGGGACAGGTCAGAGTACGCAGTATTTT
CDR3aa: CASSLDGTGQSTQYF

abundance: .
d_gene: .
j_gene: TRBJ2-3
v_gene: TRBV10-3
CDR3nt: TGTGCCATCAGTGAGTCGATTAGGGGCACAGATACGCAGTATTTT
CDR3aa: CAISESIRGTDTQYF

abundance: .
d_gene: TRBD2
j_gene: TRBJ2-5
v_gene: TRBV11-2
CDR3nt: TGTGCCAGCAGCCCGCGACTAGCGGGAGGGGAGACCCAGTACTTC
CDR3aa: CASSPRLAGGETQYF

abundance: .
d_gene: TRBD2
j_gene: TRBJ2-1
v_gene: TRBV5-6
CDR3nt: TGTGCCAGCAGCAAACTAGCGGGAGGATCGATCGGGTACAATGAGCAGTTCTTC
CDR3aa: CASSKLAGGSIGYNEQFF